The 4 T cell receptor beta chains reported below all come from one sample, sequenced in a study of regulatory dendritic cells for organ transplantation. The protocol was immunoSEQ multiplex PCR, while the TCRdb copy is restricted to in-frame clones and leaves out a portion. The sample lists some 10,000 clones; 55% to 75% were seen once. CFSE-labeled sorted T cells met regulatory or mature dendritic cells for over 4 days. Antigens for these TCRs are unknown. The specimen sequenced was naive CD4+ T cells from blood cultured with dendritic cells. Subset defined: CD45RA+ naive T cells. These receptors originate from a human donor in good health.

This chain uses TRBV5-1 with TRBJ2-2, with 14 bases lining up with TRBD2. Losses at the gene ends were 5 bases for V and 2 bases for J; bases not matched to a gene: 5. Germline V CDR1 and CDR2: SGHRS, YFSETQ. This CDR3 is 17 amino acids long. The CDR3 region is CASSFGLAGGNTGELFF. The CDR3 nucleotides read TGCGCCAGCAGTTTCGGACTAGCGGGGGGTAACACCGGGGAGCTGTTTTTT.

This chain uses TRBV4-1 with TRBJ2-7; D unclear. V lost 1 base and J 3 bases, leaving 7 bases between the germline ends. From germline, CDR1 is MGHRA and CDR2 YSYEKL. The CDR3 loop spans 13 amino acids. This CDR3 reads CASSQVHGYEQYF. The CDR3 DNA is TGCGCCAGCAGCCAAGTCCACGGCTACGAGCAGTACTTC.

The V and J genes are TRBV2 and TRBJ1-4; no reliable D call. CDR1 and CDR2 from the germline V gene are SNHLY and FYNNEI. CDR3 size: 16 residues. Trimming removed 1 base from V and 5 bases from J, with 14 bases in between. The CDR3 DNA reads as TGTGCCAGCAGTGAAGGCCACCCGGCGGCCAATGAAAAACTGTTTTTT. Translation: CASSEGHPAANEKLFF.

The chain couples TRBV5-1 to TRBJ1-4; D not certain. Trimming left V 0 bases short and J 4 bases short, with 4 bases between. CDR1 is SGHRS, CDR2 YFSETQ, per germline. The CDR3 loop spans 13 amino acids. Written as DNA, the CDR3 is TGCGCCAGCAGCTTGGGCGTTAATGAAAAACTGTTTTTT. This sequence encodes CASSLGVNEKLFF.